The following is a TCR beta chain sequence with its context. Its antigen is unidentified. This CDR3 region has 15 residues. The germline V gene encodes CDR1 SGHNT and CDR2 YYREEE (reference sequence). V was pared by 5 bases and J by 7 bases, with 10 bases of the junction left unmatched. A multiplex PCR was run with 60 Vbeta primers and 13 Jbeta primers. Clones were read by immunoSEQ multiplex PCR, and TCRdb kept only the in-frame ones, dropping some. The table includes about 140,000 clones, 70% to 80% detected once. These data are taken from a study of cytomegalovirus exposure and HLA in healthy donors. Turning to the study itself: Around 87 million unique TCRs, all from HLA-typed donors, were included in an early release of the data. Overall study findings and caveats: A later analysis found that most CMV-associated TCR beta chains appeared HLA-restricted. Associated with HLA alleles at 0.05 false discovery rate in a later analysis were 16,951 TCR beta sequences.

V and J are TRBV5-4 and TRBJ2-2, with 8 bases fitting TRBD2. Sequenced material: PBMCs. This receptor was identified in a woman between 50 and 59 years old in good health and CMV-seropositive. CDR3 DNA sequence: TGTGCCAGCAGGCCGGGAGGGGTTTCCGGCGGGGAGCTGTTTTTT. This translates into CASRPGGVSGGELFF. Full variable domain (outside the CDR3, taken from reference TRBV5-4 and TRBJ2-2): ETGVTQSPTHLIKTRGQQVTLRCSSQSGHNTVSWYQQALGQGPQFIFQYYREEENGRGNFPPRFSGLQFPNYSSELNVNALELDDSALYLCASRPGGVSGGELFFGEGSRLTVL.